This entry is about one TCR beta chain. Its target is unknown. A single heparinised blood sample, averaging approximately 100 mL, was obtained per donor. Sequencing targeted expressed TCRB transcripts, as all isolated RNA had been reverse transcribed. The average output of naive, central memory and regulatory T cell samples was roughly 3.6 million reads. The table came from immunoSEQ multiplex PCR; TCRdb's copy has only in-frame clones and leaves some out. The sample holds under 400,000 clones, around 12% seen once. Trimming left V 5 bases short and J 9 bases short, with 14 bases between. The CDR3 sequence is 14 residues long. Germline values: CDR1 MDHEN, CDR2 SYDVKM. These data belong to a study of beta chain features in type 1 diabetes. Findings of the study overall: Compared to healthy donors, patients appeared to have naive, central memory and Treg TCRB repertoires that were more alike. Among all four CD4+ subsets, Type 1 diabetes patients had TCRB CDR3s that were moderately but significantly shorter.

This TCR derives from a man younger than 35 in good health. The specimen sequenced was naive CD4+ T cells from blood. The gene calls are TRBV28 and TRBJ1-6; D is ambiguous. CDR3 DNA: TGTGCCAGCAGTCCCGTCCTGATCAGTTCACCCCTCCACTTT. Translation gives CASSPVLISSPLHF.